The rows below give T cell receptor beta chains drawn from one sample of a study of CXCR3-negative and CXCR3-positive naive CD8 T cells. TCRdb reworked the 5' RACE reads into one entry per CDR3 protein, no DNA. The sample includes 43,000 or so distinct CDR3 sequences. Sequencing was carried out using naive CXCR3- CD8+ T cells from blood. The receptors shown here come from a human donor in good health. Some clones in this sample may be carry-over from other donors' samples. The CDR3 runs from the conserved cysteine through the conserved F or W. Only some rows state a clone size, as once, few, many or a class for expanded clones.

J | V | size | CDR3
TRBJ2-1 | TRBV7-9 | - | CASSRQVAYNEQFF
TRBJ2-1 | TRBV4-3 | - | CASSQEWDEGNEQFF
TRBJ2-5 | TRBV6-2/TRBV6-3 | - | CASAERSGETQYF
TRBJ1-1 | TRBV20-1 | - | CSARDRRTNTEAFF
TRBJ2-1 | TRBV7-9 | - | CASSFEGGIDEQFF
TRBJ2-5 | TRBV7-3 | - | CASSSGGGGTQYF
TRBJ2-1 | TRBV12-3/TRBV12-4 | - | CASSFSGGPYNEQFF
TRBJ2-2 | TRBV7-2 | - | CASTPYRGPGELFF
TRBJ2-2 | TRBV21-1 | - | CASSKPLTGRSNTGELFF
TRBJ2-1 | TRBV19 | - | CASSLPRSSGESHNEQFF
TRBJ2-5 | TRBV12-3/TRBV12-4 | - | CASSWSIGSETQYF
TRBJ2-7 | TRBV4-3 | - | CASSQASVGYEQYF
TRBJ2-7 | TRBV4-3 | - | CASSQDSQVGEQYF
TRBJ2-7 | TRBV29-1 | - | CSVVGDRGLSYEQYF
TRBJ2-7 | TRBV20-1 | - | CSARVRGAPYEQYF
TRBJ2-3 | TRBV14 | medium-sized | CASSRDSVTQYF
TRBJ2-7 | TRBV28 | - | CASSLGLGRVYEQYF
TRBJ2-1 | TRBV29-1 | - | CSAWPYVVREGDEQFF
TRBJ2-5 | TRBV29-1 | - | CSVEGGTGVVETQYF
TRBJ2-7 | TRBV28 | - | CASSHRQAYEQYF
TRBJ2-5 | TRBV10-3 | - | CAISELGGQETQYF
TRBJ2-7 | TRBV28 | - | CASSSGQEFYEQYF
TRBJ2-7 | TRBV23-1 | - | CASSQGLAGGPFWEQYF
TRBJ2-2 | TRBV12-3/TRBV12-4 | - | CASSLMGTRGTNTGELFF
TRBJ2-7 | TRBV4-2 | - | CASSQDQGNNYEQYF
TRBJ2-7 | TRBV14 | - | CASSPGLSYEQYF
TRBJ2-1 | TRBV29-1 | - | CSVPGLAGGYNEQFF
TRBJ2-7 | TRBV4-2 | - | CASSQGLGAYEQYF
TRBJ2-1 | TRBV29-1 | - | CSVETGTEQFF
TRBJ1-1 | TRBV4-1 | - | CASSQDPQGVGMNTEAFF
TRBJ2-6 | TRBV12-3/TRBV12-4 | - | CASGPGTPGANVLTF
TRBJ2-1 | TRBV29-1 | - | CSVVGRGYEQFF
TRBJ2-7 | TRBV7-9 | - | CASSLSGQHSYEQYF
TRBJ2-3 | TRBV7-8 | - | CASSRRTDTQYF
TRBJ1-1 | TRBV5-1 | - | CASSATQNTEAFF
TRBJ2-1 | TRBV7-2 | - | CASSSHGGPGNEQFF
TRBJ2-7 | TRBV29-1 | - | CSVMDNPYEQYF
TRBJ2-1 | TRBV7-2 | - | CASSLHPGPDEEQFF
TRBJ2-3 | TRBV4-1 | - | CASSQEGTGGANTQYF
TRBJ2-7 | TRBV5-1 | - | CASSRGTGEVDEQYF
TRBJ2-2 | TRBV14 | - | CASSQEEGRNTGELFF
TRBJ1-6 | TRBV4-3 | - | CASSQDFRALHF
TRBJ2-5 | TRBV11-2 | - | CASSLEGYQETQYF
TRBJ1-2 | TRBV29-1 | - | CSVRETGGFGYTF
TRBJ2-7 | TRBV7-9 | - | CASSQRTYEQYF
TRBJ2-3 | TRBV12-3/TRBV12-4 | - | CASNPGQGSDTQYF
TRBJ2-2 | TRBV7-7 | - | CASSLKWAANTGELFF
TRBJ2-5 | TRBV12-3/TRBV12-4 | - | CASSFSLGQETQYF
TRBJ1-1 | TRBV4-2 | - | CASSQGTDSAEAFF